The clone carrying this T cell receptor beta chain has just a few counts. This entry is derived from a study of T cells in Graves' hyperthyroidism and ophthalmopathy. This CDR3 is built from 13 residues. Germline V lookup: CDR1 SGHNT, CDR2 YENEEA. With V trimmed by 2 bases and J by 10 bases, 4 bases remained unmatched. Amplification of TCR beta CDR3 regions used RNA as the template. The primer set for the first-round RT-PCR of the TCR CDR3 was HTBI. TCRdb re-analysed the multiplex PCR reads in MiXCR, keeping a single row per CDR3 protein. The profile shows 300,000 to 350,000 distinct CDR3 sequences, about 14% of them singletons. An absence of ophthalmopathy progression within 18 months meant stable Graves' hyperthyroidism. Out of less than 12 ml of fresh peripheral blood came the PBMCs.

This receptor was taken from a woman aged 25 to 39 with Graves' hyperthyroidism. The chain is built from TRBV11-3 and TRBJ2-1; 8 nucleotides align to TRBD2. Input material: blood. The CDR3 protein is CASSLTGGREQFF. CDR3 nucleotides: TGTGCCAGCAGCTTAACGGGAGGGAGGGAGCAGTTCTTC.